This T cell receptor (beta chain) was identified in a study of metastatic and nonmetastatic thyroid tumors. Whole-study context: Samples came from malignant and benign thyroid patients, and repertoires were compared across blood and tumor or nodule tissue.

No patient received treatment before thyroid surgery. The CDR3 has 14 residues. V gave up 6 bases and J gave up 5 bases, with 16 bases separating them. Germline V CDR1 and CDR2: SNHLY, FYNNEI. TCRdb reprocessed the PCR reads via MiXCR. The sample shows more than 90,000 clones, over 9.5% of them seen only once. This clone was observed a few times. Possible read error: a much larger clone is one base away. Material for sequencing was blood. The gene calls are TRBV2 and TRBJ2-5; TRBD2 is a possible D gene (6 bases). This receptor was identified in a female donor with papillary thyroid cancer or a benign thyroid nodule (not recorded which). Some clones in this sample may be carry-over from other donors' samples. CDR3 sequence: CASRVVLASETQYF. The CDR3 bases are TGTGCCAGCAGGGTCGTACTAGCCTCGGAGACCCAGTACTTC.